Below are 8 T cell receptor beta chains sequenced from a single sample in a study of CD8 T cells in ankylosing spondylitis (TCRdb year 2017). Libraries came from 5' RACE. The sequencer was an Illumina HiSeq 2500. TCRdb ran its own pipeline on the public reads, namely fastp trimming at Q25 and MiXCR clone calling, and kept in-frame beta chains. Rows matching on CDR3 protein sequence are summarized as one entry with the most common DNA and genes. This sample comprises around 180,000 distinct CDR3 sequences, 15% to 20% of them detected only once. 4.3% of the sample rests with the top ten. The sample taken for sequencing was blood, either unsorted or a sorted T cell fraction (not recorded which). The source is a male donor aged 5-29 years with ankylosing spondylitis or in good health (not recorded which). Donor details come from another sample of the same person, matched by shared clones.

In its sample, this clonotype was seen many times. V and J are TRBV15 and TRBJ2-1; D may correspond to TRBD1 or TRBD2 (5 bases each). There are 13 residues in the CDR3. Trimming cost V 1 base and J 9 bases, with 10 bases left between them. From germline, CDR1 is LNHNV and CDR2 YYDKDF (reference sequence). CDR3 sequence reads: CATSRVLGGEQFF. CDR3 coding DNA: TGTGCCACCAGCAGAGTTCTTGGGGGTGAGCAGTTCTTC.

This clonotype was counted many times. The V call is TRBV20-1, the J call TRBJ2-7; 10 bases match TRBD2. The CDR3 contains 11 residues. With V trimmed by 3 bases and J by 12 bases, 5 bases remained unmatched. CDR1 is DFQATT, CDR2 SNEGSKA, per germline (reference sequence). The CDR3 protein is CSASSGLALYF. The CDR3 DNA reads as TGCAGTGCTAGCTCGGGACTAGCGTTGTACTTC.

The sample holds many counts of this clonotype. The chain has TRBV29-1 and TRBJ2-2; 8 positions agree with TRBD2. The germline V gene encodes CDR1 SQVTM and CDR2 ANQGSEA. The CDR3 has 14 amino acids. Trimming removed 4 bases from V and 3 bases from J; junction bases left unmatched: 4. The CDR3 here is CSVGGLADTGELFF. In nucleotides, the CDR3 is TGCAGCGTTGGAGGACTAGCAGACACCGGGGAGCTGTTTTTT.

V gene TRBV27 combines with J gene TRBJ2-2; D gene uncertain. Trimming pared 5 bases from V and 2 bases from J, leaving 9 bases between. Germline CDR1 reads MNHEY; CDR2 reads SMNVEV (reference sequence). The CDR3 consists of 14 residues. CDR3 bases: TGTGCCAGCAGTGGGCGGACCAACACCGGGGAGCTGTTTTTT. Protein product: CASSGRTNTGELFF.

The rearrangement uses TRBV7-9 and TRBJ2-7; maybe TRBD1 (6 bases). There are 16 residues in the CDR3. Germline V gives CDR1 SEHNR, CDR2 FQNEAQ (reference sequence). Trimming shortened V by 6 bases and J by 2 bases, and 20 bases separated the two germline ends. CDR3: CASSRLTKGQPYEQYV. For the CDR3, the DNA is TGTGCCAGCAGTCGGCTCACGAAAGGACAGCCCTACGAGCAGTACGTC.

The V and J genes are TRBV21-1 and TRBJ2-7; TRBD2 is the table's D call and was not checked against the DNA. TRBV21-1 is given as a pseudogene. The CDR3 contains 12 residues. In DNA form, the CDR3 reads TGTGCCAGTCCTCTAGCGGGAGCCGAGCAGTACGTC. Its protein is CASPLAGAEQYV.

As DNA, the CDR3 is TGTGCCATCAGTGAGTCGACGACAGGGATCCCCTACGAGCAGTACGTC. Translation gives CAISESTTGIPYEQYV. The chain has TRBV10-3 and TRBJ2-7; 7 bases are shared with TRBD1. Per the germline V gene, CDR1 is ENHRY and CDR2 is SYGVKD. The V gene end was trimmed by 0 bases and the J gene end by 2 bases; junction bases not matched to a gene: 7. This CDR3 has 16 amino acids.

The V gene is TRBV12-3 or TRBV12-4, the J gene TRBJ1-4; D remains ambiguous. Trimming pared 6 bases from V and 4 bases from J, leaving 12 bases between. The CDR3 has 14 residues. CDR3 protein: CASSRSGFNEKLFF. In nucleotides, the CDR3 is TGTGCCAGCAGCCGCTCAGGTTTTAATGAAAAACTGTTTTTT.